The rows below give T cell receptor beta chains drawn from one sample of a study of CD8+ T cells in alopecia areata. Libraries were prepared by immunoSEQ multiplex PCR; TCRdb keeps only in-frame clonotypes and omits some of them. Of about 88,000 clones listed, 44% were seen once; the top ten hold 18%. This specimen consisted of CD8+ T cells sorted from blood, obtained at week 24, from a patient treated with tofacitinib. Every receptor here comes from a human donor with alopecia areata. CDR3s include the opening cysteine and the closing phenylalanine or tryptophan. The order of the fields is clone size, D gene, V gene, J gene, CDR3 protein, CDR3 DNA. A D gene is named only where the DNA matches it firmly. For some rows the clone size is stated as once, few or many, or as a class when expanded; others skip it.

abundance: NA
d_gene: TRBD1
v_gene: TRBV5-6
j_gene: TRBJ2-5
CDR3aa: CASSQGDSEETQYF
CDR3nt: TGTGCCAGCAGCCAAGGGGACAGTGAAGAGACCCAGTACTTC

abundance: NA
d_gene: TRBD2
v_gene: TRBV9
j_gene: TRBJ2-7
CDR3aa: CASSYASGVAYEQYF
CDR3nt: TGTGCCAGCAGCTATGCCAGCGGGGTAGCCTACGAGCAGTACTTC

abundance: NA
d_gene: NA
v_gene: TRBV5-1
j_gene: TRBJ1-3
CDR3aa: CASSLAVSGSGNTIYF
CDR3nt: TGCGCCAGCAGCTTGGCAGTATCGGGATCTGGAAACACCATATATTTT

abundance: NA
d_gene: TRBD1
v_gene: TRBV29-1
j_gene: TRBJ2-7
CDR3aa: CSVHTDRGPHEQYF
CDR3nt: TGCAGCGTCCACACGGACAGGGGGCCCCACGAGCAGTACTTC

abundance: few
d_gene: TRBD1
v_gene: TRBV29-1
j_gene: TRBJ1-3
CDR3aa: CSVEGTGDSGNTIYF
CDR3nt: TGCAGCGTTGAAGGGACAGGGGACTCTGGAAACACCATATATTTT

abundance: NA
d_gene: NA
v_gene: TRBV6-5
j_gene: TRBJ2-1
CDR3aa: CASSRFDRDEQFF
CDR3nt: TGTGCCAGCAGCAGATTCGATAGGGATGAGCAGTTCTTC

abundance: NA
d_gene: TRBD1
v_gene: TRBV6-6
j_gene: TRBJ1-1
CDR3aa: CASSHRGTEAFF
CDR3nt: TGTGCCAGCAGCCACAGGGGCACTGAAGCTTTCTTT

abundance: NA
d_gene: NA
v_gene: TRBV4-3
j_gene: TRBJ2-1
CDR3aa: CASSLGLDNEQFF
CDR3nt: TGCGCCAGCAGCCTAGGACTCGACAATGAGCAGTTCTTC

abundance: NA
d_gene: NA
v_gene: TRBV4-1
j_gene: TRBJ2-1
CDR3aa: CASSQERASNEQFF
CDR3nt: TGCGCCAGCAGCCAAGAAAGGGCCTCGAATGAGCAGTTCTTC

abundance: NA
d_gene: NA
v_gene: TRBV6-4
j_gene: TRBJ1-1
CDR3aa: CASSYSFGTEAFF
CDR3nt: TGTGCCAGCAGTTACTCGTTCGGGACTGAAGCTTTCTTT

abundance: NA
d_gene: NA
v_gene: TRBV6-5
j_gene: TRBJ2-1
CDR3aa: CASSPGTSTYNEQFF
CDR3nt: TGTGCCAGCAGCCCCGGGACTTCCACATACAATGAGCAGTTCTTC

abundance: NA
d_gene: NA
v_gene: TRBV27
j_gene: TRBJ2-7
CDR3aa: CASTGLGREQYF
CDR3nt: TGTGCCAGCACGGGGCTGGGTCGCGAGCAGTACTTC

abundance: NA
d_gene: NA
v_gene: TRBV9
j_gene: TRBJ2-2
CDR3aa: CASSVVDGWSGELFF
CDR3nt: TGTGCCAGCAGCGTAGTGGACGGATGGAGCGGGGAGCTGTTTTTT

abundance: NA
d_gene: NA
v_gene: TRBV27
j_gene: TRBJ1-2
CDR3aa: CASSFHRENYGYTF
CDR3nt: TGTGCCAGCAGTTTCCACAGGGAAAACTATGGCTACACCTTC

abundance: NA
d_gene: NA
v_gene: TRBV7-8
j_gene: TRBJ2-7
CDR3aa: CASSLGGASYEQYF
CDR3nt: TGTGCCAGCAGCTTGGGCGGGGCTTCCTACGAGCAGTACTTC

abundance: NA
d_gene: NA
v_gene: TRBV7-9
j_gene: TRBJ2-2
CDR3aa: CASSSTPSPGELFF
CDR3nt: TGTGCCAGCAGCTCAACTCCATCCCCCGGGGAGCTGTTTTTT

abundance: NA
d_gene: NA
v_gene: TRBV4-3
j_gene: TRBJ1-1
CDR3aa: CASSLGWGNTEAFF
CDR3nt: TGCGCCAGCAGCCTTGGATGGGGTAACACTGAAGCTTTCTTT

abundance: few
d_gene: NA
v_gene: TRBV2
j_gene: TRBJ2-7
CDR3aa: CASSGADYEQYF
CDR3nt: TGTGCCAGCAGTGGGGCCGACTACGAGCAGTACTTC

abundance: NA
d_gene: TRBD1
v_gene: TRBV2
j_gene: TRBJ1-5
CDR3aa: CASRMGQGASQPQHF
CDR3nt: TGTGCCAGCAGGATGGGACAGGGGGCGAGTCAGCCCCAGCATTTT

abundance: NA
d_gene: TRBD2
v_gene: TRBV9
j_gene: TRBJ2-1
CDR3aa: CASSEDPRLAGLESQFF
CDR3nt: TGTGCCAGCAGCGAGGACCCTCGGCTAGCGGGCTTGGAATCGCAGTTCTTC

abundance: once
d_gene: NA
v_gene: TRBV14
j_gene: TRBJ2-3
CDR3aa: CASSLRLSSSTDTQYF
CDR3nt: TGTGCCAGCAGCCTTAGACTATCTTCGAGTACAGATACGCAGTATTTT

abundance: NA
d_gene: TRBD1
v_gene: TRBV28
j_gene: TRBJ2-2
CDR3aa: CASRGQGLTGELFF
CDR3nt: TGTGCCAGCAGGGGACAGGGGCTCACCGGGGAGCTGTTTTTT

abundance: NA
d_gene: NA
v_gene: TRBV30
j_gene: TRBJ2-5
CDR3aa: CAWSVQETQYF
CDR3nt: TGTGCCTGGAGTGTCCAAGAGACCCAGTACTTC

abundance: NA
d_gene: NA
v_gene: TRBV15
j_gene: TRBJ2-3
CDR3aa: CATSIHYSSTDTQYF
CDR3nt: TGTGCCACCAGCATCCACTACAGTAGCACAGATACGCAGTATTTT

abundance: many
d_gene: TRBD2
v_gene: TRBV28
j_gene: TRBJ2-3
CDR3aa: CASSSRLAGSLYTQYF
CDR3nt: TGTGCCAGCTCCTCAAGACTAGCGGGGTCACTATATACGCAGTATTTT

abundance: NA
d_gene: TRBD1
v_gene: TRBV2
j_gene: TRBJ2-7
CDR3aa: CASGTGLEQYF
CDR3nt: TGTGCCAGCGGGACAGGGCTCGAGCAGTACTTC

abundance: NA
d_gene: NA
v_gene: TRBV29-1
j_gene: TRBJ2-1
CDR3aa: CSVVGGAYNEQFF
CDR3nt: TGCAGCGTTGTTGGAGGGGCCTACAATGAGCAGTTCTTC

abundance: few
d_gene: TRBD1
v_gene: TRBV29-1
j_gene: TRBJ2-6
CDR3aa: CSVPTGGVGANVLTF
CDR3nt: TGCAGCGTCCCTACAGGGGGCGTGGGGGCCAACGTCCTGACTTTC

abundance: NA
d_gene: NA
v_gene: TRBV30
j_gene: TRBJ2-2
CDR3aa: CAWGAGELFF
CDR3nt: TGTGCCTGGGGTGCCGGGGAGCTGTTTTTT

abundance: few
d_gene: TRBD1
v_gene: TRBV7-9
j_gene: TRBJ1-2
CDR3aa: CASEGTGGIHGYTF
CDR3nt: TGTGCCAGCGAGGGGACAGGGGGAATTCATGGCTACACCTTC

abundance: NA
d_gene: NA
v_gene: TRBV27
j_gene: TRBJ1-2
CDR3aa: CASSLGLPNYGYTF
CDR3nt: TGTGCCAGCAGTTTGGGGTTACCTAATTATGGCTACACCTTC

abundance: few
d_gene: NA
v_gene: TRBV19
j_gene: TRBJ1-1
CDR3aa: CASSMGENTEAFF
CDR3nt: TGTGCCAGTAGTATGGGAGAGAACACTGAAGCTTTCTTT

abundance: NA
d_gene: NA
v_gene: TRBV7-2
j_gene: TRBJ2-2
CDR3aa: CASTTDGANTGELFF
CDR3nt: TGTGCCAGCACCACGGACGGAGCGAACACCGGGGAGCTGTTTTTT

abundance: NA
d_gene: NA
v_gene: TRBV7-9
j_gene: TRBJ1-1
CDR3aa: CASRSPGGSTEAFF
CDR3nt: TGTGCCAGCAGATCCCCCGGGGGCAGTACTGAAGCTTTCTTT

abundance: NA
d_gene: NA
v_gene: TRBV7-6
j_gene: TRBJ2-3
CDR3aa: CASSPSARSTDTQYF
CDR3nt: TGTGCCAGCAGCCCTTCAGCTCGGAGCACAGATACGCAGTATTTT

abundance: few
d_gene: TRBD2
v_gene: TRBV5-1
j_gene: TRBJ2-1
CDR3aa: CASSPTSAIEQFF
CDR3nt: TGCGCCAGCAGCCCGACTAGCGCTATTGAGCAGTTCTTC

abundance: few
d_gene: NA
v_gene: TRBV14
j_gene: TRBJ2-1
CDR3aa: CASSWTSNEQFF
CDR3nt: TGTGCCAGCAGCTGGACCTCGAATGAGCAGTTCTTC

abundance: NA
d_gene: TRBD1
v_gene: TRBV9
j_gene: TRBJ1-2
CDR3aa: CASSAGQGSYGYTF
CDR3nt: TGTGCCAGCAGCGCGGGACAGGGGAGCTATGGCTACACCTTC

abundance: NA
d_gene: TRBD1
v_gene: TRBV9
j_gene: TRBJ1-2
CDR3aa: CASSVGDSPSGNGYTF
CDR3nt: TGTGCCAGCAGCGTCGGGGACAGTCCGTCGGGGAATGGCTACACCTTC

abundance: NA
d_gene: NA
v_gene: TRBV29-1
j_gene: TRBJ2-7
CDR3aa: CSVLQGSNEQYF
CDR3nt: TGCAGCGTCCTACAGGGTTCCAACGAGCAGTACTTC

abundance: NA
d_gene: NA
v_gene: TRBV5-1
j_gene: TRBJ2-7
CDR3aa: CASSFRPEVTYEQYF
CDR3nt: TGCGCCAGCAGCTTTCGGCCAGAAGTGACCTACGAGCAGTACTTC

abundance: NA
d_gene: TRBD1
v_gene: TRBV6-6
j_gene: TRBJ2-1
CDR3aa: CASSYSTGLEQFF
CDR3nt: TGTGCCAGCAGTTACTCGACAGGGCTAGAGCAGTTCTTC

abundance: NA
d_gene: NA
v_gene: TRBV27
j_gene: TRBJ2-1
CDR3aa: CASSSHSGPGRYNEQFF
CDR3nt: TGTGCCAGCAGTTCGCACTCGGGGCCAGGACGATACAATGAGCAGTTCTTC

abundance: NA
d_gene: TRBD1
v_gene: TRBV7-9
j_gene: TRBJ2-1
CDR3aa: CASSPAGGSNEQFF
CDR3nt: TGTGCCAGCAGCCCCGCAGGGGGATCCAATGAGCAGTTCTTC

abundance: NA
d_gene: NA
v_gene: TRBV30
j_gene: TRBJ1-5
CDR3aa: CAWSHLGLNQPQHF
CDR3nt: TGTGCCTGGAGTCATCTCGGCCTGAATCAGCCCCAGCATTTT

abundance: once
d_gene: NA
v_gene: TRBV5-6
j_gene: TRBJ2-5
CDR3aa: CASSLGTHGTESAQYF
CDR3nt: TGTGCCAGCAGCTTGGGCACTCACGGGACTGAAAGCGCCCAGTACTTC

abundance: NA
d_gene: NA
v_gene: TRBV9
j_gene: TRBJ1-1
CDR3aa: CASSVEMNTEAFF
CDR3nt: TGTGCCAGCAGCGTAGAAATGAACACTGAAGCTTTCTTT

abundance: NA
d_gene: NA
v_gene: TRBV7-2
j_gene: TRBJ2-7
CDR3aa: CASSLPGLLYEQYF
CDR3nt: TGTGCCAGCAGCTTACCGGGACTTCTCTACGAGCAGTACTTC

abundance: NA
d_gene: NA
v_gene: TRBV9
j_gene: TRBJ2-5
CDR3aa: CASSVGSGGTQYF
CDR3nt: TGTGCCAGCAGCGTAGGGTCTGGGGGGACCCAGTACTTC

abundance: once
d_gene: NA
v_gene: TRBV27
j_gene: TRBJ1-5
CDR3aa: CASSGVGLSNQPQHF
CDR3nt: TGTGCCAGCAGTGGGGTCGGACTTAGCAATCAGCCCCAGCATTTT

abundance: NA
d_gene: NA
v_gene: TRBV29-1
j_gene: TRBJ2-7
CDR3aa: CSATLGRYEQYF
CDR3nt: TGCAGCGCTACCCTCGGCAGGTACGAGCAGTACTTC

abundance: NA
d_gene: TRBD2
v_gene: TRBV4-1
j_gene: TRBJ2-7
CDR3aa: CASSQGAGGPEQYF
CDR3nt: TGCGCCAGCAGCCAAGGAGCGGGAGGCCCCGAGCAGTACTTC

abundance: few
d_gene: TRBD1
v_gene: TRBV29-1
j_gene: TRBJ2-5
CDR3aa: CSVPLDRAQETQYF
CDR3nt: TGCAGCGTCCCCCTAGACAGGGCACAAGAGACCCAGTACTTC